This T cell receptor (beta chain) derives from a study of Ad26.COV2.S vaccination and SARS-CoV-2 variants (dated by TCRdb to the early 2020s). General notes on the study: Vaccine-arm donors were drawn from COV1001, a multicentre, randomized, double-blind, placebo-controlled phase I-IIa trial of Ad26.COV2.S in healthy adults. Ad26.COV2.S was given intramuscularly at 5x10^10 or 1x10^11 viral particles, as a single shot or as two shots 56 days apart. TCRbeta repertoire sequencing served as the tool for gauging how specific and how broad the SARS-CoV-2-reactive T cell receptors were following Ad26.COV2.S vaccination. A total of around 32 samples were included in the TCR-sequenced set, comprising roughly 19 Ad26.COV2.S vaccine recipients, 5 placebo recipients and 8 SARS-CoV-2 convalescent individuals. Trial participants were randomized into five groups of five: low-dose or high-dose Ad26.COV2.S given once or twice, or placebo on both occasions. Throughout the experiments and outcome assessment, investigators stayed blinded to trial group allocation. General conclusions and limits of the study: It was noted by the authors that total T cell responses may have been underestimated by the TCR breadth and depth analyses. Comparable non-spike TCR breadth was observed between vaccine and placebo recipients, consistent with only spike being contained in the vaccine. Spike-specific TCR breadth was higher in Ad26.COV2.S recipients than in placebo recipients (P = 0.0014). After vaccination, substantial breadth of spike-specific CD8+ and CD4+ T cell responses was reported. The study was not powered for comparison of responses between vaccine doses or regimens.

The treatment or condition label, read with the paper, signifies: approximately 18 received Ad26.COV2.S at low or high dose, single or two shots; 5 received placebo; per-sample allocation not given. Repertoires of vaccine and placebo recipients were sequenced from samples taken on day 63 after the first injection. Between 29 July and 7 August 2020, Cohort 1b enrolled around 24 adults aged 18-55 years at one site in Boston, USA. Ad26.COV2.S consisted of a replication-incompetent adenovirus type 26 vector by which a prefusion-stabilized SARS-CoV-2 spike protein from the original Wuhan strain was expressed. TCRbeta CDR3 regions were sequenced with the immunoSEQ Assay. After extraction, genomic DNA underwent amplification by bias-controlled multiplex PCR, followed by high-throughput sequencing. In the authors' own workflow: To quantify the absolute abundance of every unique TCRbeta CDR3 region, sequences were collapsed and filtered. T cell fraction was estimated by normalizing TCRbeta template counts to usable DNA, which was measured by amplifying reference genes present in all nucleated cells. Repertoire TCRs were annotated as SARS-CoV-2-specific when V gene, CDR3 amino acid sequence and J gene were exactly matched to a known reactive TCR set. The reference SARS-CoV-2 TCR set was derived from MIRA and filtered for enrichment in COVID-19-positive ImmuneCODE repertoires, a step that removed public or cross-reactive TCRs. Using the MIRA antigens, annotated TCRs were further analysed by specific ORF or by position within an ORF. Breadth was defined as annotated unique rearrangements over total unique productive rearrangements; depth was the summed frequency of those rearrangements. TCR breadth was compared between groups using two-sided Wilcoxon rank-sum tests. In its TCRdb copy, this immuneACCESS table keeps in-frame sequences only and misses some clones. Where compared with another copy, unresolved V genes explain less than half of these, and the others have no known cause. The V and J calls and clone size are taken from that table; D and trimming were inferred from the DNA. For this sample the table gives about 220,000 clones, of which more than 75% were detected only once. About 10% of the sample goes to the ten largest clones.

Trimming removed 0 bases from V and 4 bases from J; the gene matches leave 1 base unexplained. CDR1 and CDR2 are drawn from the germline V gene: SGDLS, YYNGEE. Spanning cysteine to phenylalanine, the CDR3 consists of 14 amino acids. Just the 42-base CDR3 DNA is kept, in frame starting at base 1. On this clone: It has no known antigen specificity. Per-base quality was not reported, and no clone a single base away is much larger than it.

This clonotype originated in a person between 18 and 59 years old who received the Ad26.COV2.S COVID-19 vaccine or a placebo. Rearrangement joined TRBV9 to TRBJ2-7; 10 central bases correspond to TRBD2. This specimen consisted of peripheral blood, obtained in a trial of Ad26.COV2.S vaccine versus placebo. The encoded CDR3 is CASSVGLAGYEQYF. The sequenced DNA: TGTGCCAGCAGCGTAGGACTAGCGGGTTACGAGCAGTACTTC.